This T cell receptor beta chain was sequenced for a study of cytomegalovirus exposure and HLA in healthy donors. The overall study: Early release data held 85 million or so unique TCRs from HLA-typed donors. Findings of the study overall: Upon later analysis, TCR association rates were observed to vary by HLA locus, being highest for DRB1 and lowest for HLA-C. In a later analysis, a genetic analysis reported fewer productive-TCR N-insertions in an Asian-associated ancestry cluster than the cohort average.

As concerns this clone: Its antigen is still unknown.

Amplification used 60 Vbeta primers and 13 Jbeta primers. Here immunoSEQ multiplex PCR was the method, and the copy in TCRdb shows in-frame clones only, minus some. The repertoire includes hundreds of thousands of clones, around 84% of them detected once, and around 0.22% sits in the top ten. The V gene lost 4 bases and the J gene lost 9 bases, with 16 bases spanning the gap. This CDR3 spans 14 amino acids. Germline CDR1 is SGHVS and CDR2 is FNYEAQ. This sequence was found in a girl aged 2 to 9 in good health and CMV-seronegative. The material sequenced was PBMCs. The chain recombines TRBV7-6 with TRBJ2-1; D not certain. The CDR3 sequence is CASSSSLYSGEQFF. In DNA, the CDR3 is TGTGCCAGCAGCTCCAGTTTGTACAGTGGTGAGCAGTTCTTC. Full variable domain (outside the CDR3, taken from reference TRBV7-6 and TRBJ2-1): GAGVSQSPRYKVTKRGQDVALRCDPISGHVSLYWYRQALGQGPEFLTYFNYEAQQDKSGLPNDRFSAERPEGSISTLTIQRTEQRDSAMYRCASSSSLYSGEQFFGPGTRLTVL.